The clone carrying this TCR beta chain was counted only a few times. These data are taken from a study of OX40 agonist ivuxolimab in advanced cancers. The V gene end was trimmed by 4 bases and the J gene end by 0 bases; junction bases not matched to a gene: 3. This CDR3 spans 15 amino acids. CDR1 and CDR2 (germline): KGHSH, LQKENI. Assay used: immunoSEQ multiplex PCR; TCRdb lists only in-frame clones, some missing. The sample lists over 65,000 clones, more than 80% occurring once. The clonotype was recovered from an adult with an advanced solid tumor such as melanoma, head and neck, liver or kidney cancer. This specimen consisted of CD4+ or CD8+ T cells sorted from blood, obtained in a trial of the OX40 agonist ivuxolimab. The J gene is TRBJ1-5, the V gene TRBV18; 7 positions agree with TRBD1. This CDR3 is CASSLGTASNQPQHF. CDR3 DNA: TGTGCCAGCTCACTCGGGACAGCTAGCAATCAGCCCCAGCATTTT.